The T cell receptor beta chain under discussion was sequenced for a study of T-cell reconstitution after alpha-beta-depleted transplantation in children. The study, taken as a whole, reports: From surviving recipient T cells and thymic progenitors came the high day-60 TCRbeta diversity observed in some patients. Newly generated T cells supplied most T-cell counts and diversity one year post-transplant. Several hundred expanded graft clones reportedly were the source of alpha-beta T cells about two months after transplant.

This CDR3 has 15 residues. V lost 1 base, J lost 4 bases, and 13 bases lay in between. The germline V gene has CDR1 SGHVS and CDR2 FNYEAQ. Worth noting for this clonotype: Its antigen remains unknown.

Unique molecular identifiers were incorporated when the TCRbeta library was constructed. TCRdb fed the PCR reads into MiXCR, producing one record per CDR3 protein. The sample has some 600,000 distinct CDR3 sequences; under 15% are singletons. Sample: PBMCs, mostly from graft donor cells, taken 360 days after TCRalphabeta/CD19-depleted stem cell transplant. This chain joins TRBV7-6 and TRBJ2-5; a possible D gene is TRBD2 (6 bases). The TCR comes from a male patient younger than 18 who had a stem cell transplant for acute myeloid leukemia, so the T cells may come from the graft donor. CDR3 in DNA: TGTGCCAGCAGCTTAGGGGGAGGTCAGGCAGAGACCCAGTACTTC. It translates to CASSLGGGQAETQYF.